The TCR beta chain under discussion was sequenced for a study of cytomegalovirus exposure and HLA in healthy donors. About the research overall: An early release of data contained 75 million to 100 million unique TCRs, which came from HLA-typed donors. In terms of ancestry, the Caucasian-associated cluster contained 75% to 90% of the approximately 400 genotyped donors.

PCR used 60 Vbeta primers and 13 Jbeta primers. Sequenced by immunoSEQ multiplex PCR; TCRdb stores in-frame clones only, minus some. The data contain some 160,000 clones, approximately 81% of them seen just once; the ten biggest clones take up approximately 2.5%. J gave up 5 bases and V 0 bases, and 7 bases lay outside the gene matches. The CDR3 has 17 residues. Germline V CDR1 and CDR2: SGHNT, YENEEA. General observations from the study: Among TCR beta chains of equal frequency, HLA-associated ones were more clonally expanded in a later analysis. Most TCR sequences were seen very rarely across donors, but some public TCRs occurred in many.

About this clone: Antigen specificity is unknown.

The TCR originated in a young man in good health and CMV-seropositive. Sequences were obtained from PBMCs. The J gene is TRBJ2-2, the V gene TRBV11-3; 9 bases line up with TRBD2. The CDR3 nucleotides are TGTGCCAGCAGCTTAGATCATGGTAGCGGGAGTACCGGGGAGCTGTTTTTT. It specifies CASSLDHGSGSTGELFF.